Presented here are 23 T cell receptor beta chains from one specimen sequenced in a study of cytomegalovirus exposure and HLA in healthy donors. PCR primers comprised 60 Vbeta and 13 Jbeta primers. Only in-frame clones appear in the TCRdb table, and some are missing; sequencing was by immunoSEQ multiplex PCR. The data show fewer than 150,000 clones, roughly 80% seen once. The sample taken for sequencing was PBMCs. Receptors were obtained from a man between 60 and 75 years old in good health and CMV-seropositive.

The chain has TRBV4-1 and TRBJ1-1, with a weak D call TRBD1 (5 bases). Germline CDR1 reads MGHRA; CDR2 reads YSYEKL. The CDR3 consists of 18 residues. Trimming removed 0 bases at V and 3 bases at J, with 20 bases between. The CDR3 spells CASSQDLPGNLGDTEAFF. CDR3 bases: TGCGCCAGCAGCCAAGATCTCCCAGGGAATTTAGGGGACACTGAAGCTTTCTTT.

J is TRBJ2-1 and V is TRBV6-5, with TRBD2 as a possible D gene (7 bases). The V end lost 6 bases, the J end lost 3 bases, and 15 bases lay between the germline ends. Germline loops: CDR1 MNHEY, CDR2 SVGAGI. The CDR3 spans 15 residues. The CDR3, as DNA: TGTGCCAGCAGCCCCCGCGGGGGCGGCTACAATGAGCAGTTCTTC. It yields the protein CASSPRGGGYNEQFF.

This chain connects TRBV18 to TRBJ2-7, with a tentative D call TRBD1 (5 bases). Germline loops: CDR1 KGHSH, CDR2 LQKENI. The germline V and J ends were trimmed by 6 bases and 2 bases, with 14 bases remaining between them. The CDR3 runs 14 residues. CDR3 nucleotides: TGTGCCAGCTCCACCCAGGGTCGGGCCTACGAGCAGTACTTC. Its translation is CASSTQGRAYEQYF. The whole variable domain, filled in from reference TRBV18 and TRBJ2-7, reads NAGVMQNPRHLVRRRGQEARLRCSPMKGHSHVYWYRQLPEEGLKFMVYLQKENIIDESGMPKERFSAEFPKEGPSILRIQQVVRGDSAAYFCASSTQGRAYEQYFGPGTRLTVT.

The chain recombines TRBV5-5 with TRBJ1-1; D remains ambiguous. There are 14 residues in the CDR3. Trimming removed 0 bases at V and 4 bases at J, with 10 bases between. Germline V gives CDR1 SGHKS, CDR2 YYEKEE (reference sequence). CDR3 residues: CASSLGGISTEAFF. The CDR3 bases are TGTGCCAGCAGCTTGGGCGGGATATCCACTGAAGCTTTCTTT. The full variable domain, completed using reference TRBV5-5 and TRBJ1-1, is DAGVTQSPTHLIKTRGQQVTLRCSPISGHKSVSWYQQVLGQGPQFIFQYYEKEERGRGNFPDRFSARQFPNYSSELNVNALLLGDSALYLCASSLGGISTEAFFGQGTRLTVV.

The chain employs TRBV7-9 and TRBJ1-2; a possible D gene is TRBD1 (6 bases). The germline V gene encodes CDR1 SEHNR and CDR2 FQNEAQ (reference sequence). This CDR3 has 15 residues. V was trimmed by 2 bases and J by 4 bases, leaving 14 bases between them. The CDR3 coding sequence is TGTGCCAGCAGCTTAAAAGAGCAGGGGCCCTATGGCTACACCTTC. Translating it yields CASSLKEQGPYGYTF.

V is TRBV7-9 and J is TRBJ1-1; tentative D call: TRBD1 (6 bases). Germline CDR1 SEHNR, CDR2 FQNEAQ (reference sequence). The CDR3 is 14 residues long. Trimming cost V 5 bases and J 8 bases, with 18 bases left between them. CDR3 nucleotide sequence: TGTGCCAGCAGCCCGGTGGCAGGGGCGGCCGAAGCTTTCTTT. It yields the protein CASSPVAGAAEAFF.

J is TRBJ1-1 and V is TRBV4-1, with 9 nucleotides matching TRBD1. Germline assignment: CDR1 MGHRA and CDR2 YSYEKL. This CDR3 has 12 residues. Trimming at V came to 4 bases and at J to 10 bases, leaving 4 bases not matched to a gene. Here the CDR3 DNA reads TGCGCCAGCAGCCGAGTACAGGGGGCAGCTTTCTTT. Its translation: CASSRVQGAAFF.

In this sample, this clone turned up once. V and J are TRBV27 and TRBJ1-2, with 9 nucleotides matching TRBD1. This CDR3 comprises 13 residues. The germline V gene encodes CDR1 MNHEY and CDR2 SMNVEV (reference sequence). J was trimmed by 10 bases and V by 0 bases; bases with no gene match: 3. CDR3 bases: TGTGCCAGCAGTTTATCGCGGACAGGGGACTACACCTTC. Protein product: CASSLSRTGDYTF.

This clone was found a few times. The rearrangement joins TRBV4-1 to TRBJ1-4, with D possibly matching TRBD1 (5 bases). CDR1 and CDR2 from the germline V gene are MGHRA and YSYEKL. The CDR3 contains 13 residues. Trimming took off 6 bases at V and 5 bases at J, with 10 bases between the two ends. CDR3 region: CASRRGLNEKLFF. The CDR3 nucleotides read TGCGCCAGCAGACGGGGACTAAATGAAAAACTGTTTTTT.

The chain combines TRBV4-2 with TRBJ2-2; D unresolved. CDR3 length: 14 residues. The germline V gene has CDR1 LGHNA and CDR2 YNFKEQ. V lost 0 bases, J lost 2 bases, and 4 bases lay in between. CDR3 nucleotide sequence: TGTGCCAGCAGCCAAGACCCTAACACCGGGGAGCTGTTTTTT. This gives the protein CASSQDPNTGELFF.

The chain couples TRBV5-4 to TRBJ2-5; 12 bases match TRBD2. CDR1 SGHNT and CDR2 YYREEE come from the germline V gene (reference sequence). The ends lost 4 bases at V and 2 bases at J; junction bases unmatched: 6. The CDR3 covers 16 residues. The DNA of the CDR3 is TGTGCCAGCAGCCGACTAGCGGGGGACACACAAGAGACCCAGTACTTC. Translated: CASSRLAGDTQETQYF.

This sequence joins TRBV6-1 and TRBJ1-2, with D tentatively TRBD1 (5 bases). The germline CDR1 and CDR2 sequences are MNHNS and SASEGT. V was shortened by 10 bases and J by 5 bases, with 17 bases between the two germline ends. CDR3 size: 13 residues. CDR3 residues: CANAGEGPYGYTF. The CDR3 DNA reads TGTGCCAACGCCGGGGAGGGACCTTATGGCTACACCTTC.

This sequence joins TRBV27 and TRBJ1-1; 8 bases match TRBD1. V lost 7 bases to trimming and J lost 1 base; unmatched junction nucleotides: 11. In germline, CDR1 is MNHEY, CDR2 SMNVEV (reference sequence). The CDR3 is 16 residues long. CDR3 bases: TGTGCCAGCACCCCCCCCAGGGGGCCCTCGAACACTGAAGCTTTCTTT. Its protein is CASTPPRGPSNTEAFF.

V gene TRBV6-6 combines with J gene TRBJ1-3, with 7 bases aligning to TRBD1. Per the germline V gene, CDR1 is MNHNY and CDR2 is SVGAGI (reference sequence). V trimming: 6 bases; J trimming: 7 bases; junction bases outside the gene matches: 6. This CDR3 region has 13 residues. The CDR3 is CASSPQGMNTIYF. DNA for the CDR3: TGTGCCAGCAGCCCACAGGGGATGAACACCATATATTTT.

This chain uses TRBV6-1 with TRBJ1-2; D ambiguous. The CDR3 consists of 13 residues. Germline loops: CDR1 MNHNS, CDR2 SASEGT. V lost 3 bases, J lost 4 bases, and 9 bases lay in between. CDR3 coding DNA: TGTGCCAGCAGTGACAGGTTAGGCTATGGCTACACCTTC. This codes for CASSDRLGYGYTF.

As to this clone: The same CDR3 arises from other DNA sequences in this sample as well. V usage is TRBV5-1 and J usage is TRBJ2-5; 12 bases align to TRBD1. V lost 0 bases and J lost 5; bases outside the gene matches: 2. Germline V gives CDR1 SGHRS, CDR2 YFSETQ. CDR3 length: 15 amino acids. CDR3 in DNA: TGCGCCAGCAGCTTGGGGGGACAGGGGGCCGAGACCCAGTACTTC. Translated: CASSLGGQGAETQYF.

The chain couples TRBV18 to TRBJ1-1, with D perhaps matching TRBD1 (6 bases). V was cut by 4 bases and J by 0 bases, with 15 bases left in between. The V gene's germline CDR1 is KGHSH and CDR2 LQKENI. This CDR3 spans 16 amino acids. The CDR3 DNA reads TGTGCCAGCTCACGGCAGGGTGGGGACATGAACACTGAAGCTTTCTTT. It encodes CASSRQGGDMNTEAFF.

The chain recombines TRBV5-5 with TRBJ1-2, with a possible D match to TRBD1 (5 bases). The V gene's germline CDR1 is SGHKS and CDR2 YYEKEE (reference sequence). CDR3 length equals 14 residues. V was clipped by 4 bases and J by 4 bases, with 14 bases between them. This chain's CDR3 is CASSPDLRGYGYTF. CDR3 coding DNA: TGTGCCAGCAGCCCCGATCTTAGGGGCTATGGCTACACCTTC. Full variable domain (outside the CDR3, taken from reference TRBV5-5 and TRBJ1-2): DAGVTQSPTHLIKTRGQQVTLRCSPISGHKSVSWYQQVLGQGPQFIFQYYEKEERGRGNFPDRFSARQFPNYSSELNVNALLLGDSALYLCASSPDLRGYGYTFGSGTRLTVV.

The chain couples TRBV4-2 to TRBJ2-7; 9 bases match TRBD2. CDR1 and CDR2 from the germline V gene are LGHNA and YNFKEQ. The CDR3 consists of 15 residues. The junction had 7 bases not matched to a gene; V was cut back by 4 bases and J by 3 bases. CDR3 sequence (DNA): TGTGCCAGCAGCCCTCTTAGTAGCGGGGGCTACGAGCAGTACTTC. This translates into CASSPLSSGGYEQYF.

The chain links TRBV9 to TRBJ2-5; TRBD2 agrees at 7 bases. TRBJ2-7 matches the DNA end more closely, so the J call is doubtful. CDR1 is SGDLS, CDR2 YYNGEE, per germline. The CDR3 covers 14 residues. The CDR3 sequence: CASSPSGGGGEQYF. The DNA of the CDR3 is TGTGCCAGCAGCCCCTCAGGCGGGGGTGGCGAGCAGTACTTC.

The chain joins TRBV7-6 to TRBJ2-5; the match to TRBD1 covers 7 bases. This CDR3 has 15 amino acids. The V segment lost 1 base and the J segment 5 bases; nucleotides outside the gene matches: 7. Germline CDR1 is SGHVS and CDR2 is FNYEAQ. CDR3 coding DNA: TGTGCCAGCAGCTTAGGTGGGACAGTTACGGAGACCCAGTACTTC. Translation gives CASSLGGTVTETQYF.

The chain is built from TRBV18 and TRBJ2-7; weak D call: TRBD1 (5 bases). The CDR3 consists of 15 residues. The germline V gene has CDR1 KGHSH and CDR2 LQKENI. With 1 base removed from V and 5 bases from J, the gap between germline ends came to 15 bases. The CDR3 loop is CASSPLEGVIDEQYF. In nucleotides, the CDR3 is TGTGCCAGCTCACCACTTGAAGGGGTAATCGACGAGCAGTACTTC.

The genes are TRBV18 and TRBJ2-1, with 8 bases that match TRBD2. This CDR3 has 19 residues. Trimming removed 0 bases from V and 0 bases from J; junction bases left unmatched: 10. Germline V gene lookup returns CDR1 KGHSH and CDR2 LQKENI. CDR3 amino acids: CASSPPGSGVAFSYNEQFF. The CDR3, as DNA: TGTGCCAGCTCACCACCGGGTAGCGGGGTAGCCTTCTCCTACAATGAGCAGTTCTTC. The full variable domain, completed using reference TRBV18 and TRBJ2-1, is NAGVMQNPRHLVRRRGQEARLRCSPMKGHSHVYWYRQLPEEGLKFMVYLQKENIIDESGMPKERFSAEFPKEGPSILRIQQVVRGDSAAYFCASSPPGSGVAFSYNEQFFGPGTRLTVL.